Sequencing of this T cell receptor beta chain was carried out in a study of blood T cell repertoires in COVID-19. The wider study: The analysed material was cDNA or gDNA that came from T cells, B-cell-depleted T cells, or PBMCs.

Source study methods: Amplification of reference gene primers was used by the study to estimate nucleated cell counts. Only in-frame clones appear in the TCRdb table, and some are missing; sequencing was by immunoSEQ multiplex PCR. The V and J calls and the clone size are those of that table, but D and trimming were determined from the DNA. This sample has tens of thousands of clones; about 90% occur once, and the top ten carry around 9%. Germline V lookup: CDR1 KGHSH, CDR2 LQKENI. Germline trimming cut 3 bases from V and 3 bases from J; bases unmatched to any gene: 11. The CDR3 runs to 17 residues. The V call is TRBV18, the J call TRBJ2-5; 9 bases match TRBD1. Sequenced input: peripheral blood. This clonotype was sampled from a human donor in a cohort sampled during active COVID-19. The DNA of the CDR3 is TGTGCCAGCTCACCCTTTTACAGGGGGCCAAGTGAAGAGACCCAGTACTTC. It encodes CASSPFYRGPSEETQYF.